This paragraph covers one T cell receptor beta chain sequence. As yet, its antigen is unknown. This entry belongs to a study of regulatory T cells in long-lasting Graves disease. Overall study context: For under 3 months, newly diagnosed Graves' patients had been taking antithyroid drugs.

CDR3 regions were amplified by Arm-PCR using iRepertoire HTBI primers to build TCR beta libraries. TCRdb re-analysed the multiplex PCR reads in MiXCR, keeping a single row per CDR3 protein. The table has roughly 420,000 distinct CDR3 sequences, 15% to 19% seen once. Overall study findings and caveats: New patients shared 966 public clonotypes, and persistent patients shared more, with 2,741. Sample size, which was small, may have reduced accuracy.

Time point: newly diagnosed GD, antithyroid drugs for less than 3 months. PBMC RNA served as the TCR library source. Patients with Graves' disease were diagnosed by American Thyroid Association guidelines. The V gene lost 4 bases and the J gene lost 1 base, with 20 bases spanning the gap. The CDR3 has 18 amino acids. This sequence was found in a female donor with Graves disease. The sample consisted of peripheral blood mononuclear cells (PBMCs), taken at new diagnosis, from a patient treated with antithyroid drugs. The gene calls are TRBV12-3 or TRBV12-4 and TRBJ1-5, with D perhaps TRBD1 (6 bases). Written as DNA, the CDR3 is TGTGCCAGCAGTTCTTACCTCAGGGGTTCGAGAAGCAATCAGCCCCAGCATTTT. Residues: CASSSYLRGSRSNQPQHF.